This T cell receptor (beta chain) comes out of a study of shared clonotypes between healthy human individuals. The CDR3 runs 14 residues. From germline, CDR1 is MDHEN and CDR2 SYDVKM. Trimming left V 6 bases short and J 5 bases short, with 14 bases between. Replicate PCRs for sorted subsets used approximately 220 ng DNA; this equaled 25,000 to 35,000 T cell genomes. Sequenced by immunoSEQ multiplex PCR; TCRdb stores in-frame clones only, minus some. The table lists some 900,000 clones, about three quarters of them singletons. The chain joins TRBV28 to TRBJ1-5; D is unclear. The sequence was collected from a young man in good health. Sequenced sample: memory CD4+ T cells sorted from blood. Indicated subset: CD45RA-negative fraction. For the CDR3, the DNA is TGTGCCAGCAGCCGCGGAGGTATCTATCAGCCCCAGCATTTT. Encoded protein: CASSRGGIYQPQHF.